Listed below are T cell receptor beta chains from one sample, sequenced in a study of Graves' ophthalmopathy and Graves' hyperthyroidism. One entry per CDR3 protein results from TCRdb running MiXCR on the multiplex PCR reads. This repertoire shows 620,000 or so distinct CDR3 sequences, roughly 20% found once; its top ten account for about 6.6%. The sample was peripheral blood. All receptors come from a woman younger than 35 with stable Graves' hyperthyroidism. Some clones in this sample may be carry-over from other donors' samples. Both conserved end residues are part of each CDR3. Fields, in order: D gene, V gene, clone size, J gene, CDR3 protein, CDR3 DNA. D genes are given only for firm matches. The size field is filled for only some rows; it gives once, few, many or a size class.

d_gene: TRBD2
v_gene: TRBV6-5
abundance: many
j_gene: TRBJ2-5
CDR3aa: CASSPGRGRETQYF
CDR3nt: TGTGCCAGCAGCCCCGGGAGGGGGAGGGAGACCCAGTACTTC

d_gene: TRBD2
v_gene: TRBV6-2/TRBV6-3
abundance: NA
j_gene: TRBJ2-7
CDR3aa: CASSYSTTGLAGVAEQYF
CDR3nt: TGTGCCAGCAGTTACTCGACGACGGGACTAGCGGGAGTTGCCGAGCAGTACTTC

d_gene: NA
v_gene: TRBV4-3
abundance: many
j_gene: TRBJ2-7
CDR3aa: CASSYQHSVSGHEQYF
CDR3nt: TGCGCCAGCAGCTACCAGCATTCGGTGTCGGGCCACGAGCAGTACTTC

d_gene: NA
v_gene: TRBV30
abundance: once
j_gene: TRBJ1-6
CDR3aa: CAWSVSGRGSPLHF
CDR3nt: TGTGCCTGGAGTGTTTCCGGGCGGGGTTCACCCCTCCACTTT

d_gene: NA
v_gene: TRBV27
abundance: NA
j_gene: TRBJ2-2
CDR3aa: CASSPPAGVPGELFF
CDR3nt: TGTGCCAGCAGCCCTCCCGCCGGGGTGCCCGGGGAGCTGTTTTTT

d_gene: NA
v_gene: TRBV27
abundance: NA
j_gene: TRBJ2-2
CDR3aa: CASGHQNTGELFF
CDR3nt: TGTGCCAGCGGACACCAGAACACCGGGGAGCTGTTTTTT

d_gene: TRBD1
v_gene: TRBV6-2/TRBV6-3
abundance: NA
j_gene: TRBJ2-7
CDR3aa: CASREGTARGYEQYF
CDR3nt: TGTGCCAGCAGGGAAGGGACAGCTCGGGGCTACGAGCAGTACTTC

d_gene: TRBD2
v_gene: TRBV15
abundance: many
j_gene: TRBJ2-2
CDR3aa: CATSSGRGAGELFF
CDR3nt: TGTGCCACCAGCAGCGGGAGGGGGGCCGGGGAGCTGTTTTTT

d_gene: NA
v_gene: TRBV5-1
abundance: many
j_gene: TRBJ1-6
CDR3aa: CASSLSRSYNSPLHF
CDR3nt: TGCGCCAGCAGCTTGAGCAGGAGCTATAATTCACCCCTCCACTTT

d_gene: NA
v_gene: TRBV27
abundance: many
j_gene: TRBJ1-6
CDR3aa: CASRHRGTPLHF
CDR3nt: TGTGCCAGCAGACATCGGGGCACACCCCTCCACTTT

d_gene: NA
v_gene: TRBV5-5
abundance: NA
j_gene: TRBJ2-5
CDR3aa: CASSNRPAEETQYF
CDR3nt: TGTGCCAGCAGCAACCGGCCGGCGGAAGAGACCCAGTACTTC

d_gene: NA
v_gene: TRBV28
abundance: many
j_gene: TRBJ1-1
CDR3aa: CASSYFTGDTMNTEAFF
CDR3nt: TGTGCCAGCAGTTATTTTACAGGAGATACAATGAACACTGAAGCTTTCTTT

d_gene: TRBD1
v_gene: TRBV11-2
abundance: NA
j_gene: TRBJ1-6
CDR3aa: CASSPQGTGYSSPLHF
CDR3nt: TGTGCCAGCAGCCCGCAGGGGACAGGGTATAGTTCACCCCTCCACTTT

d_gene: NA
v_gene: TRBV30
abundance: many
j_gene: TRBJ1-1
CDR3aa: CAWSSWTDGAEAFF
CDR3nt: TGTGCCTGGAGTAGCTGGACAGACGGCGCTGAAGCTTTCTTT

d_gene: NA
v_gene: TRBV19
abundance: many
j_gene: TRBJ1-1
CDR3aa: CASSPNTPNQNTEAFF
CDR3nt: TGTGCCAGTAGTCCGAATACCCCGAACCAGAACACTGAAGCTTTCTTT

d_gene: NA
v_gene: TRBV9
abundance: NA
j_gene: TRBJ1-6
CDR3aa: CASSVDGSSYNSPLHF
CDR3nt: TGTGCCAGCAGCGTAGACGGGTCATCCTATAATTCACCCCTCCACTTT

d_gene: TRBD1
v_gene: TRBV12-3/TRBV12-4
abundance: NA
j_gene: TRBJ2-5
CDR3aa: CASRTTGTQETQYF
CDR3nt: TGTGCCAGCAGGACGACAGGGACCCAAGAGACCCAGTACTTC

d_gene: NA
v_gene: TRBV12-3/TRBV12-4
abundance: many
j_gene: TRBJ1-1
CDR3aa: CASSLAEFEAFF
CDR3nt: TGTGCCAGCAGTTTGGCGGAATTTGAAGCTTTCTTT

d_gene: TRBD1
v_gene: TRBV30
abundance: NA
j_gene: TRBJ1-2
CDR3aa: CAQWGQGGGYTF
CDR3nt: TGTGCCCAATGGGGACAGGGAGGTGGCTACACCTTC

d_gene: NA
v_gene: TRBV2
abundance: many
j_gene: TRBJ1-5
CDR3aa: CASSDARENQPQHF
CDR3nt: TGTGCCAGCAGTGATGCCAGGGAGAATCAGCCCCAGCATTTT

d_gene: TRBD1
v_gene: TRBV19
abundance: many
j_gene: TRBJ2-2
CDR3aa: CASSGTGGTGELFF
CDR3nt: TGTGCCAGCTCAGGGACAGGGGGCACCGGGGAGCTGTTTTTT

d_gene: NA
v_gene: TRBV10-2
abundance: many
j_gene: TRBJ1-2
CDR3aa: CASTPTQVYGYTF
CDR3nt: TGCGCCAGCACCCCGACTCAAGTCTATGGCTACACCTTC

d_gene: NA
v_gene: TRBV6-5
abundance: many
j_gene: TRBJ2-2
CDR3aa: CASSYSIYTGELFF
CDR3nt: TGTGCCAGCAGTTACTCGATATACACCGGGGAGCTGTTTTTT

d_gene: NA
v_gene: TRBV27
abundance: few
j_gene: TRBJ1-2
CDR3aa: CASSLGGRRSYGYTF
CDR3nt: TGTGCCAGCAGTTTGGGGGGGCGCAGGTCCTATGGCTACACCTTC

d_gene: TRBD1
v_gene: TRBV12-3/TRBV12-4
abundance: few
j_gene: TRBJ2-7
CDR3aa: CASSTGTGGYDEQYF
CDR3nt: TGTGCCAGCAGCACCGGGACAGGGGGCTACGACGAGCAGTACTTC

d_gene: NA
v_gene: TRBV18
abundance: NA
j_gene: TRBJ1-3
CDR3aa: CASSPTGLSGNTIYF
CDR3nt: TGTGCCAGCTCACCTACAGGGCTCTCTGGAAACACCATATATTTT

d_gene: TRBD1
v_gene: TRBV5-1
abundance: NA
j_gene: TRBJ1-1
CDR3aa: CASRGRGQEAFF
CDR3nt: TGCGCCAGCAGAGGAAGGGGGCAAGAAGCTTTCTTT

d_gene: TRBD2
v_gene: TRBV28
abundance: few
j_gene: TRBJ2-2
CDR3aa: CASSFSRREGRGGELFF
CDR3nt: TGTGCCAGCAGTTTTTCTCGGCGGGAGGGCCGGGGCGGGGAGCTGTTTTTT

d_gene: NA
v_gene: TRBV12-3/TRBV12-4
abundance: many
j_gene: TRBJ2-7
CDR3aa: CASSLVQVPYEQYF
CDR3nt: TGTGCCAGCAGTTTAGTGCAAGTCCCCTACGAGCAGTACTTC

d_gene: TRBD1
v_gene: TRBV6-1
abundance: NA
j_gene: TRBJ1-2
CDR3aa: CASSPNALDRVNYGYTF
CDR3nt: TGTGCCAGCAGCCCCAATGCTCTGGACAGGGTTAACTATGGCTACACCTTC

d_gene: NA
v_gene: TRBV6-1
abundance: few
j_gene: TRBJ1-1
CDR3aa: CASSEEGSNTEAFF
CDR3nt: TGTGCCAGCAGTGAAGAAGGATCAAACACTGAAGCTTTCTTT

d_gene: TRBD1
v_gene: TRBV9
abundance: many
j_gene: TRBJ2-5
CDR3aa: CASSTGGTETQYF
CDR3nt: TGTGCCAGCAGTACAGGGGGGACAGAGACCCAGTACTTC

d_gene: NA
v_gene: TRBV5-1
abundance: few
j_gene: TRBJ2-3
CDR3aa: CASSLAGTYTDTQYF
CDR3nt: TGCGCCAGCAGCTTGGCCGGTACTTACACAGATACGCAGTATTTT

d_gene: NA
v_gene: TRBV6-2/TRBV6-3
abundance: many
j_gene: TRBJ1-1
CDR3aa: CATQRGNTEAFF
CDR3nt: TGTGCCACCCAGAGGGGGAACACTGAAGCTTTCTTT

d_gene: TRBD2
v_gene: TRBV11-1
abundance: many
j_gene: TRBJ2-7
CDR3aa: CASSLEWGLAYEQYF
CDR3nt: TGTGCCAGCAGCTTAGAATGGGGACTAGCCTACGAGCAGTACTTC

d_gene: NA
v_gene: TRBV11-2
abundance: many
j_gene: TRBJ2-7
CDR3aa: CASSEPHGYEQYF
CDR3nt: TGTGCCAGCAGCGAACCCCACGGCTACGAGCAGTACTTC

d_gene: TRBD1
v_gene: TRBV28
abundance: few
j_gene: TRBJ2-2
CDR3aa: CASSWGQANTGELFF
CDR3nt: TGTGCCAGCAGCTGGGGACAGGCGAACACCGGGGAGCTGTTTTTT

d_gene: NA
v_gene: TRBV30
abundance: few
j_gene: TRBJ1-2
CDR3aa: CACGRGQYGYTF
CDR3nt: TGTGCCTGTGGCAGGGGCCAGTATGGCTACACCTTC

d_gene: TRBD2
v_gene: TRBV7-2
abundance: many
j_gene: TRBJ2-5
CDR3aa: CASSPVAGAQETQYF
CDR3nt: TGTGCCAGCAGTCCCGTAGCGGGGGCTCAAGAGACCCAGTACTTC

d_gene: TRBD1
v_gene: TRBV6-1
abundance: few
j_gene: TRBJ1-5
CDR3aa: CASRPTGGAGQPQHF
CDR3nt: TGTGCCAGCAGACCGACAGGGGGCGCGGGGCAGCCCCAGCATTTT

d_gene: TRBD1
v_gene: TRBV27
abundance: NA
j_gene: TRBJ2-2
CDR3aa: CATKTGLDIGELFF
CDR3nt: TGTGCCACAAAGACAGGGCTTGATATCGGGGAGCTGTTTTTT

d_gene: TRBD2
v_gene: TRBV28
abundance: NA
j_gene: TRBJ2-7
CDR3aa: CASSLAGGGGVYEQYF
CDR3nt: TGTGCCAGCAGTTTAGCGGGAGGGGGAGGGGTCTACGAGCAGTACTTC

d_gene: NA
v_gene: TRBV27
abundance: many
j_gene: TRBJ1-5
CDR3aa: CASSLWAGTSNQPQHF
CDR3nt: TGTGCCAGCAGTTTATGGGCAGGGACAAGCAATCAGCCCCAGCATTTT

d_gene: NA
v_gene: TRBV12-3/TRBV12-4
abundance: few
j_gene: TRBJ1-1
CDR3aa: CASRVLGTGNTEAFF
CDR3nt: TGTGCCAGCAGGGTCCTCGGGACGGGGAACACTGAAGCTTTCTTT

d_gene: TRBD1
v_gene: TRBV5-5
abundance: many
j_gene: TRBJ2-7
CDR3aa: CASSWTGTSMEQYF
CDR3nt: TGTGCCAGCAGCTGGACAGGGACGTCTATGGAGCAGTACTTC

d_gene: NA
v_gene: TRBV7-2
abundance: many
j_gene: TRBJ2-7
CDR3aa: CASSLQEVGEQYF
CDR3nt: TGTGCCAGCAGCCTACAGGAGGTCGGGGAGCAGTACTTC

d_gene: NA
v_gene: TRBV19
abundance: many
j_gene: TRBJ2-5
CDR3aa: CASSARWDRGETQYF
CDR3nt: TGTGCCAGTAGTGCCCGGTGGGACCGGGGGGAGACCCAGTACTTC

d_gene: NA
v_gene: TRBV6-5
abundance: many
j_gene: TRBJ1-2
CDR3aa: CASSYDRLATNYGYTF
CDR3nt: TGTGCCAGCAGTTACGACAGGTTGGCGACTAACTATGGCTACACCTTC

d_gene: NA
v_gene: TRBV11-1
abundance: many
j_gene: TRBJ2-5
CDR3aa: CASSQSGTTGETQYF
CDR3nt: TGTGCCAGCAGCCAATCCGGGACCACAGGAGAGACCCAGTACTTC

d_gene: NA
v_gene: TRBV5-1
abundance: NA
j_gene: TRBJ1-1
CDR3aa: CASSPGALNTEACF
CDR3nt: TGCGCCAGCAGCCCGGGGGCGTTGAACACTGAAGCTTGCTTT

d_gene: TRBD1
v_gene: TRBV6-5
abundance: many
j_gene: TRBJ1-1
CDR3aa: CASSYSYRGNTEAFF
CDR3nt: TGTGCCAGCAGTTACTCATACAGGGGGAACACTGAAGCTTTCTTT

d_gene: TRBD1
v_gene: TRBV12-3/TRBV12-4
abundance: many
j_gene: TRBJ2-2
CDR3aa: CASSSTGGTGELFF
CDR3nt: TGTGCCAGCAGTTCGACAGGGGGCACCGGGGAGCTGTTTTTT

d_gene: TRBD1
v_gene: TRBV6-1
abundance: NA
j_gene: TRBJ1-2
CDR3aa: CASREAGGNYGYTF
CDR3nt: TGTGCCAGCCGCGAGGCAGGGGGTAACTATGGCTACACCTTC

d_gene: NA
v_gene: TRBV18
abundance: few
j_gene: TRBJ1-3
CDR3aa: CASFRPGQRSGNTIYF
CDR3nt: TGTGCCAGCTTCCGACCGGGACAACGCTCTGGAAACACCATATATTTT

d_gene: NA
v_gene: TRBV19
abundance: many
j_gene: TRBJ1-2
CDR3aa: CASRNRQWDYGYTF
CDR3nt: TGTGCCAGTAGGAACCGACAGTGGGACTATGGCTACACCTTC

d_gene: TRBD2
v_gene: TRBV6-1
abundance: many
j_gene: TRBJ2-5
CDR3aa: CASRRTGTSGQETQYF
CDR3nt: TGTGCCAGCAGGAGGACCGGGACTAGCGGTCAAGAGACCCAGTACTTC

d_gene: NA
v_gene: TRBV30
abundance: many
j_gene: TRBJ1-1
CDR3aa: CAWARGGSGTEAFF
CDR3nt: TGTGCCTGGGCAAGAGGGGGGAGTGGAACTGAAGCTTTCTTT